The 13 T cell receptor beta chains below come from one sample, sequenced in a study of shared clonotypes between healthy human individuals. Naive CD8 populations comprised CD45RO-negative cells positively selected for CCR7, excluding terminally differentiated effector memory CD45RA+ cells. Sequenced by immunoSEQ multiplex PCR; TCRdb stores in-frame clones only, minus some. The table shows millions of clones, with approximately 94% occurring only once. The sequenced material came from naive CD8+ T cells from PBMCs. Receptors were obtained from a man aged 18 to 30 in good health. Some clones in this sample may be carry-over from other donors' samples.

The V call is TRBV10-3, the J call TRBJ2-7, with TRBD2 matching 11 bases. With V trimmed by 2 bases and J by 7 bases, 4 bases remained unmatched. This CDR3 contains 14 residues. Germline lookup yields CDR1 ENHRY and CDR2 SYGVKD. The CDR3 is CAISEPGLADEQYF. CDR3 in DNA: TGTGCCATCAGTGAGCCGGGACTAGCGGATGAGCAGTACTTC.

The CDR3 nucleotides read TGCGCCAGCAGCTTGGATCTAGGGGGCTCCTACAATGAGCAGTTCTTC. Residues: CASSLDLGGSYNEQFF. The rearrangement uses TRBV5-1 and TRBJ2-1, with D possibly TRBD1 on 6 matching bases. Trimming took 0 bases from V and 0 from J, leaving 10 bases between them. The CDR3 consists of 16 residues. Germline-derived CDR1 and CDR2 are SGHRS and YFSETQ. The full variable domain, completed using reference TRBV5-1 and TRBJ2-1, is KAGVTQTPRYLIKTRGQQVTLSCSPISGHRSVSWYQQTPGQGLQFLFEYFSETQRNKGNFPGRFSGRQFSNSRSEMNVSTLELGDSALYLCASSLDLGGSYNEQFFGPGTRLTVL.

The rearrangement uses TRBV29-1 and TRBJ1-4, with D uncertain. The CDR3 sequence is 13 residues long. Germline assignment: CDR1 SQVTM and CDR2 ANQGSEA. V was pared by 5 bases and J by 6 bases, with 13 bases between. CDR3 region: CSVLAVLDEKLFF. CDR3 DNA sequence: TGCAGCGTTTTGGCCGTTCTGGATGAAAAACTGTTTTTT.

The chain combines TRBV9 with TRBJ2-3, with D possibly being TRBD2 (6 bases). V shed 3 bases and J shed 3 bases, with 17 bases lying between them. The CDR3 sequence is 16 residues long. The germline CDR1 and CDR2 sequences are SGDLS and YYNGEE. CDR3 sequence (DNA): TGTGCCAGCAGCGACGGGACTTCAGGACCGACAGATACGCAGTATTTT. It codes for CASSDGTSGPTDTQYF.

The chain recombines TRBV28 with TRBJ2-7, with 8 bases identical to TRBD1. Unmatched junction bases numbered 7, after V lost 6 bases and J lost 3 bases. CDR3 size: 14 residues. Per the germline V gene, CDR1 is MDHEN and CDR2 is SYDVKM. DNA of the CDR3: TGTGCCAGCAGAACCAGGACAGGGCACTACGAGCAGTACTTC. This translates into CASRTRTGHYEQYF. Together with reference TRBV28 and TRBJ2-7, the CDR3 gives the full variable domain: DVKVTQSSRYLVKRTGEKVFLECVQDMDHENMFWYRQDPGLGLRLIYFSYDVKMKEKGDIPEGYSVSREKKERFSLILESASTNQTSMYLCASRTRTGHYEQYFGPGTRLTVT.

This sequence joins TRBV7-9 and TRBJ2-2; D is uncertain. V lost 5 bases to trimming and J lost 5 bases, with 12 bases between them. The CDR3 length is 14 residues. Germline loops: CDR1 SEHNR, CDR2 FQNEAQ (reference sequence). CDR3 protein: CASSQAGSTGELFF. The CDR3 nucleotides read TGTGCCAGCAGCCAAGCAGGTTCAACCGGGGAGCTGTTTTTT.

As for this clone: Other DNA sequences within the sample encode an identical CDR3. The rearrangement joins TRBV5-1 to TRBJ1-2; 8 bases line up with TRBD1. V was pared by 0 bases and J by 6 bases, with 1 base of the junction left unmatched. The CDR3 is 13 residues long. Per the germline V gene, CDR1 is SGHRS and CDR2 is YFSETQ. The chain's CDR3 is CASSLAGGDGYTF. The CDR3 DNA is TGCGCCAGCAGCTTGGCAGGGGGCGATGGCTACACCTTC.

The V gene is TRBV25-1, the J gene TRBJ2-1; D might be TRBD1 (5 bases). Germline V gives CDR1 MGHDK, CDR2 SYGVNS. CDR3 length: 13 residues. Trimming cost V 6 bases and J 2 bases, with 8 bases left between them. CDR3 nucleotide sequence: TGTGCCAGCAGGGACATAACCTACAATGAGCAGTTCTTC. It encodes CASRDITYNEQFF.

This chain connects TRBV7-2 to TRBJ2-5; TRBD1 or TRBD2 may be the D gene (5 bases each). This CDR3 has 14 amino acids. The V gene lost 5 bases and the J gene lost 1 base, with 11 bases spanning the gap. Germline CDR1 is SGHTA and CDR2 is FQGNSA. As DNA, the CDR3 is TGTGCCAGCAGCCCACGGGACGGCCAAGAGACCCAGTACTTC. Its protein is CASSPRDGQETQYF.

The genes are TRBV4-1 and TRBJ2-1; the D is unclear. The CDR3 has 14 residues. V was shortened by 0 bases and J by 4 bases, with 7 bases between the two germline ends. Germline V gene sequence: CDR1 MGHRA, CDR2 YSYEKL. The DNA of the CDR3 is TGCGCCAGCAGCCAAGATAAAATTTACAATGAGCAGTTCTTC. As protein: CASSQDKIYNEQFF.

The rearrangement links TRBV28 to TRBJ2-5, with 11 nucleotides matching TRBD2. Trimming at V came to 3 bases and at J to 0 bases, leaving 6 bases not matched to a gene. Germline CDR1 MDHEN, CDR2 SYDVKM. The CDR3 extends over 17 amino acids. Written as DNA, the CDR3 is TGTGCCAGCAGTTTCCCAACTAGCGGGAGATACCAAGAGACCCAGTACTTC. It encodes CASSFPTSGRYQETQYF.

Note on this clone: The same CDR3 arises from other DNA sequences in this sample as well. This chain links TRBV7-9 with TRBJ2-2, with TRBD1 matching over 10 bases. The CDR3 loop spans 15 amino acids. Germline CDR1 and CDR2: SEHNR and FQNEAQ (reference sequence). V shed 5 bases, J shed 5 bases, and the junction held 5 bases outside the gene matches. The CDR3: CASSLPGQGTGELFF. DNA for the CDR3: TGTGCCAGCAGCCTACCGGGACAGGGGACCGGGGAGCTGTTTTTT.

The chain joins TRBV27 to TRBJ2-5; 7 bases fit TRBD1. In germline, CDR1 is MNHEY, CDR2 SMNVEV (reference sequence). The V gene end was trimmed by 7 bases and the J gene end by 3 bases; junction bases not matched to a gene: 5. There are 13 residues in the CDR3. CDR3 sequence reads: CASKRDREETQYF. The CDR3 coding sequence is TGTGCCAGCAAACGAGACAGGGAAGAGACCCAGTACTTC.